The entry below describes one T cell receptor (beta chain). Its antigen is undetermined. The data were obtained in a study of T cell responses to AZD1222 COVID-19 vaccine. Profiling relied on immunoSEQ multiplex PCR, and the TCRdb table lists in-frame clones only, not all of them. The data hold 180,000 or so clones, with approximately 90% observed a single time. Study-wide results and limits: Two AZD1222 administrations were followed by greater Spike-specific TCR breadth and depth.

V shed 6 bases, J shed 6 bases, and the junction held 5 bases outside the gene matches. The CDR3 loop spans 13 amino acids. CDR1 and CDR2 (germline): LGHNT, FRNRAP. The origin of this receptor is an adult in good health. The material sequenced was peripheral blood, taken on day 0 of AZD1222 vaccination. The chain links TRBV12-5 to TRBJ1-2, with TRBD1 matching 9 bases. In DNA, the CDR3 is TGTGCTAGTGGACAACAGGGGGCGAATGGCTACACCTTC. Its protein is CASGQQGANGYTF. The variable domain in full, completed from reference TRBV12-5 and TRBJ1-2, reads DARVTQTPRHKVTEMGQEVTMRCQPILGHNTVFWYRQTMMQGLELLAYFRNRAPLDDSGMPKDRFSAEMPDATLATLKIQPSEPRDSAVYFCASGQQGANGYTFGSGTRLTVV.